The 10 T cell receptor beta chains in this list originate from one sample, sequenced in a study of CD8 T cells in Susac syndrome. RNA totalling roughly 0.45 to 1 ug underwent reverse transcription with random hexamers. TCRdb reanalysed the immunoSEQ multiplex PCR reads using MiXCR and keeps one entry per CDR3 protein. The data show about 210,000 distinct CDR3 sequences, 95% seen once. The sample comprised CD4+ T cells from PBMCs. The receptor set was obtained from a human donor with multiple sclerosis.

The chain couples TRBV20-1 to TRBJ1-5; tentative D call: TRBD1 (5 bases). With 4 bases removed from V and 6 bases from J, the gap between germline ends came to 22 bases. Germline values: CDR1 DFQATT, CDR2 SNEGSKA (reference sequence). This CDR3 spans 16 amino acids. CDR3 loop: CSAIRTAEGRGQPQHF. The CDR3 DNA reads TGCAGTGCTATCCGGACCGCTGAGGGGAGAGGTCAGCCCCAGCATTTT.

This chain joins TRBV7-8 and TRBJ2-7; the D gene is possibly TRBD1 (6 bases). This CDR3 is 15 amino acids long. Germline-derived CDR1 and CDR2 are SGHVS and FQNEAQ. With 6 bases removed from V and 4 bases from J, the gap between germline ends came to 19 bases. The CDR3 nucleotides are TGTGCCAGCAGTATAAGGACAGAATTCTCTTACGAGCAGTACTTC. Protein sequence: CASSIRTEFSYEQYF.

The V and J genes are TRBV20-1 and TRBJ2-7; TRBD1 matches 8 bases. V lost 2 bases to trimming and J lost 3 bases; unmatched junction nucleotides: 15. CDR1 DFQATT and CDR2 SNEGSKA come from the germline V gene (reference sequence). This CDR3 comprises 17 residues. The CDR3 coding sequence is TGCAGTGCTAGACGGGCAGGGGGCCCGGTCAGCTTCTACGAGCAGTACTTC. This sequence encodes CSARRAGGPVSFYEQYF.

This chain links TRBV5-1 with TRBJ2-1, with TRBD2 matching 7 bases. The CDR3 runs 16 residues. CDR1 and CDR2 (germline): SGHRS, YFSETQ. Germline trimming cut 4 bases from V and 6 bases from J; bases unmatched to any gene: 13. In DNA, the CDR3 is TGCGCCAGCAGCCTTCATCCGGGGGGAACCATCAATGAGCAGTTCTTC. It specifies CASSLHPGGTINEQFF.

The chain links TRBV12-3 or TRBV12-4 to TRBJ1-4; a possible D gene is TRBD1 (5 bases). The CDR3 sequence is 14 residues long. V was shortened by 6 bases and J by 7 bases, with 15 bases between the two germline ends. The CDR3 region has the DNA TGTGCCAGCAGACCGGGAAGGGGTCCTGAAAAACTGTTTTTT. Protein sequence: CASRPGRGPEKLFF.

The DNA of the CDR3 is TGTGCCAGCAGCTTAAGGGGGTTGCGAATAAGGGGTTACGAGCAGTACTTC. It encodes CASSLRGLRIRGYEQYF. The chain is built from TRBV13 and TRBJ2-7; tentative D call: TRBD1 (6 bases). The CDR3 runs 17 residues. Trimming took off 2 bases at V and 4 bases at J, with 21 bases between the two ends. Germline values: CDR1 PRHDT, CDR2 FYEKMQ (reference sequence).

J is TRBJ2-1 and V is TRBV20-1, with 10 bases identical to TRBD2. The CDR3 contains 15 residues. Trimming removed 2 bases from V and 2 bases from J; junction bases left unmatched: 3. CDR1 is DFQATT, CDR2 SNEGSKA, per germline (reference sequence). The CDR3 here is CSARPSGRAYNEQFF. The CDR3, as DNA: TGCAGTGCTAGACCTAGCGGGAGAGCCTACAATGAGCAGTTCTTC.

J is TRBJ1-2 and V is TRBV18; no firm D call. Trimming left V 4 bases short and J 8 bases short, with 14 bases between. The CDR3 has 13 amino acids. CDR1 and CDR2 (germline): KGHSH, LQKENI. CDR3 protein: CASSRRSALGYTF. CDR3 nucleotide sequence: TGTGCCAGCTCACGCCGGTCCGCGCTAGGCTACACCTTC.

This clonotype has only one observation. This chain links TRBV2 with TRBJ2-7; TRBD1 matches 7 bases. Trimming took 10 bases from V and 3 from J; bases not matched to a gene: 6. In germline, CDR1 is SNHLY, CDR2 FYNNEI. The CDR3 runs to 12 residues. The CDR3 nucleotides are TGTGCCATCTCGACAGGGATCTACGAGCAGTACTTC. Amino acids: CAISTGIYEQYF.

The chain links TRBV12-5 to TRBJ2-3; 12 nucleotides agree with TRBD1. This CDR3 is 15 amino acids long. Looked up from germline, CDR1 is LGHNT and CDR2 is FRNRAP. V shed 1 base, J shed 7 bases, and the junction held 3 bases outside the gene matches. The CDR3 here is CASGLGGTGGNTQYF. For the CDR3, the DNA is TGTGCTAGTGGTTTGGGCGGGACAGGGGGCAATACGCAGTATTTT.